Following are 27 T cell receptor beta chains from one sample sequenced in a study of PD-L1 blockade in urothelial cancer. Time point given: pretreatment peripheral blood. TCRdb's table, derived via immunoSEQ multiplex PCR, lists solely in-frame clones and lacks some. Among tens of thousands of clones listed, roughly four fifths were seen once. Here the sequenced sample was PBMCs, taken around atezolizumab (anti-PD-L1) treatment. The receptor set was obtained from a man between 65 and 85 years old with urothelial cancer.

The chain recombines TRBV9 with TRBJ2-1, with 10 bases fitting TRBD2. Germline loops: CDR1 SGDLS, CDR2 YYNGEE. The CDR3 has 18 residues. V lost 0 bases, J lost 0 bases, and 6 bases stayed unmatched. The CDR3 sequence: CASSVVASGGSSYNEQFF. For the CDR3, the DNA is TGTGCCAGCAGCGTAGTGGCTAGCGGGGGTTCCTCCTACAATGAGCAGTTCTTC.

This chain uses TRBV30 with TRBJ2-7, with 7 bases identical to TRBD2. Germline V lookup: CDR1 GTSNPN, CDR2 SVGIG (reference sequence). With 3 bases clipped from V and 5 bases from J, the junction kept 7 bases outside the gene matches. The CDR3 length is 13 residues. The CDR3 reads CAWSQAGVHEQYF. Here the CDR3 DNA reads TGTGCCTGGAGCCAGGCGGGAGTCCACGAGCAGTACTTC.

The J gene is TRBJ2-3, the V gene TRBV2; D unclear. The CDR3 consists of 15 residues. Germline V lookup: CDR1 SNHLY, CDR2 FYNNEI. The V gene lost 7 bases and the J gene lost 0 bases, with 14 bases spanning the gap. The CDR3 nucleotides read TGTGCCAGCATTAAAACTTCTACCAGCACAGATACGCAGTATTTT. This gives the protein CASIKTSTSTDTQYF. Based on the CDR3 plus reference TRBV2 and TRBJ2-3, the full variable domain is EPEVTQTPSHQVTQMGQEVILRCVPISNHLYFYWYRQILGQKVEFLVSFYNNEISEKSEIFDDQFSVERPDGSNFTLKIRSTKLEDSAMYFCASIKTSTSTDTQYFGPGTRLTVL.

The V call is TRBV4-1, the J call TRBJ1-1; D gene uncertain. Germline CDR1 MGHRA, CDR2 YSYEKL. This CDR3 region has 15 residues. The V end lost 0 bases, the J end lost 0 bases, and 8 bases lay between the germline ends. CDR3 in DNA: TGCGCCAGCAGCCAAGATCGAGTTTTGAACACTGAAGCTTTCTTT. It is translated as CASSQDRVLNTEAFF.

This clone was seen only a few times. The CDR3: CASSWSTGELFF. In DNA form, the CDR3 reads TGTGCCAGCAGCTGGAGCACCGGGGAGCTGTTTTTT. The chain couples TRBV5-6 to TRBJ2-2, with D hard to call. The V gene's germline CDR1 is SGHDT and CDR2 YYEEEE. The CDR3 is 12 residues long. Trimming pared 3 bases from V and 4 bases from J, leaving 4 bases between. Full variable domain (missing parts from reference TRBV5-6 and TRBJ2-2): DAGVTQSPTHLIKTRGQQVTLRCSPKSGHDTVSWYQQALGQGPQFIFQYYEEEERQRGNFPDRFSGHQFPNYSSELNVNALLLGDSALYLCASSWSTGELFFGEGSRLTVL.

This chain links TRBV5-1 with TRBJ2-2; 9 bases align to TRBD2. The CDR3 length is 16 residues. The V segment lost 9 bases and the J segment 1 base; nucleotides outside the gene matches: 10. Germline assignment: CDR1 SGHRS and CDR2 YFSETQ. In DNA, the CDR3 is TGCGCCACCCACCCGGGACTAGCCCAGAACACCGGGGAGCTGTTTTTT. Protein product: CATHPGLAQNTGELFF.

This chain connects TRBV7-2 to TRBJ2-3; D gene uncertain. Trimming took 2 bases from V and 2 from J, leaving 5 bases between them. Germline CDR1 is SGHTA and CDR2 is FQGNSA. The CDR3 is 13 residues long. The CDR3, as DNA: TGTGCCAGCAGCTTACAGATCACAGATACGCAGTATTTT. Its translation: CASSLQITDTQYF.

This clone occurred once. In nucleotides, the CDR3 is TGTGCCAGCAGCTGGGACCGGGACACCTATGGCTACACCTTC. It translates to CASSWDRDTYGYTF. The chain employs TRBV5-4 and TRBJ1-2; D perhaps matches TRBD1 (6 bases). This CDR3 has 14 residues. V was trimmed by 3 bases and J by 4 bases, leaving 13 bases between them. Germline V gene sequence: CDR1 SGHNT, CDR2 YYREEE (reference sequence). Variable domain in full (rest from reference TRBV5-4 and TRBJ1-2): ETGVTQSPTHLIKTRGQQVTLRCSSQSGHNTVSWYQQALGQGPQFIFQYYREEENGRGNFPPRFSGLQFPNYSSELNVNALELDDSALYLCASSWDRDTYGYTFGSGTRLTVV.

J is TRBJ2-7 and V is TRBV21-1; the table's D call, TRBD1, has no DNA check behind it. TRBV21-1 is classified as a pseudogene. There are 14 residues in the CDR3. CDR3 region: CASSFRTGLAEQYF. The DNA for the CDR3 is TGTGCCAGCAGCTTCCGGACAGGGTTGGCCGAGCAGTACTTC.

The rearrangement joins TRBV7-9 to TRBJ1-6; 7 bases agree with TRBD1. Germline trimming cut 2 bases from V and 7 bases from J; bases unmatched to any gene: 5. Per the germline V gene, CDR1 is SEHNR and CDR2 is FQNEAQ (reference sequence). This CDR3 has 15 residues. For the CDR3, the DNA is TGTGCCAGCAGCTTAATCGCAGGGGGGAATTCACCCCTCCACTTT. This gives the protein CASSLIAGGNSPLHF.

The chain recombines TRBV19 with TRBJ1-1; 8 bases are a match to TRBD1. Trimming at V came to 2 bases and at J to 8 bases, leaving 4 bases not matched to a gene. Germline CDR1 LNHDA, CDR2 SQIVND (reference sequence). The CDR3 consists of 13 residues. For the CDR3, the DNA is TGTGCCAGTAGTATATCAGGGGGCGGCGAAGCTTTCTTT. Residues: CASSISGGGEAFF.

With regard to this clone: One end of the junction fails to match germline, which may point to a read error. The chain has TRBV5-5 and TRBJ2-1; 7 bases line up with TRBD1. CDR1 is SGHKS, CDR2 YYEKEE, per germline (reference sequence). This CDR3 spans 16 amino acids. The CDR3 DNA reads TGTGCCAGCAGGTTGGCCCCGGGACAGCAATACAATGAGCAGTTCTTC. Amino acids: CASRLAPGQQYNEQFF.

V is TRBV5-1 and J is TRBJ2-2, with TRBD1 identical over 8 bases. CDR1 is SGHRS and CDR2 is YFSETQ in the germline V gene. The CDR3 covers 14 residues. V was clipped by 1 base and J by 7 bases; unmatched bases: 3. CDR3 sequence: CASSLITGGGELFF. The CDR3 coding sequence is TGCGCCAGCAGCTTGATTACAGGGGGCGGGGAGCTGTTTTTT.

This chain links TRBV19 with TRBJ1-1; tentatively, D is TRBD1 (6 bases). V was cut by 5 bases and J by 3 bases, with 16 bases left in between. Germline V gene sequence: CDR1 LNHDA, CDR2 SQIVND (reference sequence). This CDR3 contains 15 residues. The chain's CDR3 is CASSPGRQAHTEAFF. In DNA form, the CDR3 reads TGTGCCAGTAGTCCCGGAAGACAGGCCCACACTGAAGCTTTCTTT.

This clone turned up a few times. The chain has TRBV6-1 and TRBJ1-2; weak D call: TRBD1 (5 bases). Germline V gene data show CDR1 as MNHNS and CDR2 as SASEGT. The CDR3 spans 14 residues. V gave up 7 bases and J gave up 7 bases, with 19 bases separating them. The CDR3 reads CASIDPRGYPGYTF. Here the CDR3 DNA reads TGTGCCAGCATTGATCCCCGGGGGTACCCTGGCTACACCTTC.

V is TRBV28 and J is TRBJ1-2; 8 bases match TRBD1. V was pared by 6 bases and J by 5 bases, with 8 bases of the junction left unmatched. Per germline, CDR1 MDHEN and CDR2 SYDVKM. The CDR3 loop spans 14 amino acids. The CDR3 DNA sequence: TGTGCCAGCAGCGGGACAGGCGGGTTTTATGGCTACACCTTC. It translates to CASSGTGGFYGYTF.

The V and J genes are TRBV10-2 and TRBJ2-1; D might be TRBD2 (6 bases). CDR1 and CDR2 from the germline V gene are WSHSY and SAAADI. V was pared by 6 bases and J by 0 bases, with 15 bases between. The CDR3 runs to 16 residues. CDR3 in DNA: TGCGCCAGCAGAATCGGTAGCGGCCCCTCCTACAATGAGCAGTTCTTC. This translates into CASRIGSGPSYNEQFF.

This chain joins TRBV2 and TRBJ1-1; no firm D call. The CDR3 extends over 14 amino acids. Trimming removed 5 bases at V and 2 bases at J, with 12 bases between. Germline V lookup: CDR1 SNHLY, CDR2 FYNNEI. DNA for the CDR3: TGTGCCAGCAGTCTCCAGGTCGTTAACACTGAAGCTTTCTTT. Its protein is CASSLQVVNTEAFF.

The chain has TRBV11-3 and TRBJ2-7; tentatively, D is TRBD2 (5 bases). Germline assignment: CDR1 SGHNT and CDR2 YENEEA. This CDR3 spans 12 amino acids. V was clipped by 5 bases and J by 5 bases, with 10 bases between them. The CDR3 DNA follows: TGTGCCAGCAGCCGGACGGGAAACGAGCAGTACTTC. Protein product: CASSRTGNEQYF. The variable domain in full, with the rest retrieved from reference TRBV11-3 and TRBJ2-7, is EAGVVQSPRYKIIEKKQPVAFWCNPISGHNTLYWYLQNLGQGPELLIRYENEEAVDDSQLPKDRFSAERLKGVDSTLKIQPAELGDSAVYLCASSRTGNEQYFGPGTRLTVT.

This clone was detected only a few times. The chain has TRBV5-1 and TRBJ1-1, with D possibly matching TRBD1 (6 bases). Germline CDR1 reads SGHRS; CDR2 reads YFSETQ. This CDR3 is 12 amino acids long. The V and J ends lost 4 bases and 8 bases respectively, with 12 bases between them. CDR3 protein: CASSMYDREAFF. CDR3 sequence (DNA): TGCGCCAGCAGCATGTATGACAGGGAAGCTTTCTTT.

This chain connects TRBV5-5 to TRBJ1-1; 7 nucleotides agree with TRBD1. V was clipped by 4 bases and J by 0 bases; unmatched bases: 12. CDR1 is SGHKS, CDR2 YYEKEE, per germline (reference sequence). The CDR3 spans 17 residues. The CDR3 region is CASSRKQGPSLNTEAFF. The CDR3 DNA reads TGTGCCAGCAGCCGAAAACAGGGGCCCTCCCTGAACACTGAAGCTTTCTTT.

V usage is TRBV7-2 and J usage is TRBJ2-1, with TRBD2 matching 11 bases. In germline, CDR1 is SGHTA, CDR2 FQGNSA. With 6 bases clipped from V and 7 bases from J, the junction kept 8 bases outside the gene matches. The CDR3 sequence is 15 residues long. The CDR3 DNA follows: TGTGCCAGCAGTTCAACTAGCGGGAGAAGGAATGAGCAGTTCTTC. Amino acid sequence: CASSSTSGRRNEQFF.

The CDR3 is CASRLTGSRLFGANVLTF. As DNA, the CDR3 is TGTGCCAGCAGGCTTACAGGGTCTAGGCTGTTCGGGGCCAACGTCCTGACTTTC. The J gene is TRBJ2-6, the V gene TRBV7-3, with D possibly being TRBD1 (6 bases). The CDR3 spans 18 residues. CDR1 is SGHTA, CDR2 FQGTGA, per germline. Trimming stripped 6 bases from V and 4 bases from J, with 22 bases between. Together with reference TRBV7-3 and TRBJ2-6, the CDR3 gives the full variable domain: GAGVSQTPSNKVTEKGKYVELRCDPISGHTALYWYRQSLGQGPEFLIYFQGTGAADDSGLPNDRFFAVRPEGSVSTLKIQRTERGDSAVYLCASRLTGSRLFGANVLTFGAGSRLTVL.

The chain combines TRBV28 with TRBJ1-3, with TRBD1 identical over 10 bases. Trimming cost V 0 bases and J 2 bases; bases outside gene matches: 4. Germline CDR1 is MDHEN and CDR2 is SYDVKM. The CDR3 has 17 amino acids. The CDR3 nucleotides read TGTGCCAGCAGTTTATGGAGACAGGGGGCTACTGGAAACACCATATATTTT. Residues: CASSLWRQGATGNTIYF.

The table lists this clone with a count of one. V is TRBV5-1 and J is TRBJ2-1, with D perhaps matching TRBD1 (5 bases). There are 14 residues in the CDR3. V was cut by 0 bases and J by 5 bases, with 9 bases left in between. Per the germline V gene, CDR1 is SGHRS and CDR2 is YFSETQ. The CDR3 DNA follows: TGCGCCAGCAGCTTGGCAGGGTTGGACAATGAGCAGTTCTTC. Translation gives CASSLAGLDNEQFF.

The CDR3 protein is CATSRSSGIYNEQFF. As DNA, the CDR3 is TGTGCCACCAGCAGATCCAGCGGGATTTACAATGAGCAGTTCTTC. The chain links TRBV15 to TRBJ2-1; 7 nucleotides align to TRBD2. Looked up from germline, CDR1 is LNHNV and CDR2 is YYDKDF (reference sequence). J lost 4 bases, V lost 2 bases, and 5 bases had no gene match. The length of the CDR3 is 15 residues.

This chain links TRBV5-6 with TRBJ1-5, with D maybe TRBD1 (5 bases). Per germline, CDR1 SGHDT and CDR2 YYEEEE. The CDR3 contains 16 residues. Trimming stripped 1 base from V and 4 bases from J, with 15 bases between. This CDR3 reads CASSLWGGVGNQPQHF. The CDR3 DNA follows: TGTGCCAGCAGCTTGTGGGGAGGGGTTGGGAATCAGCCCCAGCATTTT.